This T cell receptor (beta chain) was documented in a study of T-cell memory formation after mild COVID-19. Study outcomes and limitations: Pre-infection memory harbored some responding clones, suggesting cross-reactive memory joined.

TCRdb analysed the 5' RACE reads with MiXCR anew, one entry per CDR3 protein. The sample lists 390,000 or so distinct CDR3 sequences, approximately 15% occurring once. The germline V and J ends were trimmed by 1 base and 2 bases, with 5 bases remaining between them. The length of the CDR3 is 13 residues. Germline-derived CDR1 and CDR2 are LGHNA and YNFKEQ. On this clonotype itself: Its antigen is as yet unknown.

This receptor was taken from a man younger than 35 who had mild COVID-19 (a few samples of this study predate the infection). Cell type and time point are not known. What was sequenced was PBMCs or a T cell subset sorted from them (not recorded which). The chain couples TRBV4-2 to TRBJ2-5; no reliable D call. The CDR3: CASSQAPQETQYF. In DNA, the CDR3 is TGTGCCAGCAGCCAAGCCCCTCAAGAGACCCAGTACTTC.